A selection of T cell receptor beta chains follows, all from one sample in a study of cytomegalovirus exposure and HLA in healthy donors. Produced via immunoSEQ multiplex PCR; TCRdb's table is partial and in-frame only. The table for this sample gives approximately 58,000 clones. Source material: PBMCs. These receptors were taken from a woman aged 18-35 years in good health and CMV-seronegative. Both conserved end residues are part of each CDR3. D genes are given only for firm matches.

j_call: TRBJ1-1
v_call: TRBV9
d_call: .
cdr3_aa: CASSPLRTGNTEAFF
cdr3_nt: TGTGCCAGCAGCCCCCTTCGAACAGGGAACACTGAAGCTTTCTTT

j_call: TRBJ2-1
v_call: TRBV6-1
d_call: TRBD1
cdr3_aa: CASILDRGFGEQFF
cdr3_nt: TGTGCCAGCATCTTGGACAGGGGATTTGGTGAGCAGTTCTTC

j_call: TRBJ1-5
v_call: TRBV5-1
d_call: TRBD1
cdr3_aa: CASSRQGSGYSNQPQHF
cdr3_nt: TGCGCCAGCAGCAGACAGGGAAGCGGGTATAGCAATCAGCCCCAGCATTTT

j_call: TRBJ2-4
v_call: TRBV25-1
d_call: .
cdr3_aa: CASSEGQNQDIQYF
cdr3_nt: TGTGCCAGCAGTGAAGGACAGAACCAGGACATTCAGTACTTC

j_call: TRBJ2-1
v_call: TRBV5-8
d_call: .
cdr3_aa: CASSLAASNNEQFF
cdr3_nt: TGTGCCAGCAGCTTGGCCGCCAGTAACAATGAGCAGTTCTTC

j_call: TRBJ2-3
v_call: TRBV6-5
d_call: TRBD1
cdr3_aa: CASSRTGQGTDKQYF
cdr3_nt: TGTGCCAGCAGCCGCACCGGACAGGGCACAGATAAGCAGTATTTT

j_call: TRBJ2-7
v_call: TRBV19
d_call: TRBD1
cdr3_aa: CASSIVGQGGAYEQYF
cdr3_nt: TGTGCCAGTAGTATAGTAGGACAGGGGGGAGCGTACGAGCAGTACTTC

j_call: TRBJ2-3
v_call: TRBV4-2
d_call: .
cdr3_aa: CASSQDHGQDTQYF
cdr3_nt: TGTGCCAGCAGCCAAGATCATGGGCAGGATACGCAGTATTTT

j_call: TRBJ2-2
v_call: TRBV5-1
d_call: .
cdr3_aa: CASSLNRGGELFF
cdr3_nt: TGCGCCAGCAGCCTCAATAGGGGCGGGGAGCTGTTTTTT

j_call: TRBJ1-2
v_call: TRBV28
d_call: .
cdr3_aa: CASSSRADYGYTF
cdr3_nt: TGTGCCAGCAGTTCCAGGGCGGACTATGGCTACACCTTC

j_call: TRBJ1-4
v_call: TRBV18
d_call: .
cdr3_aa: CASSLHEKLFF
cdr3_nt: TGTGCCAGCTCCCTACATGAAAAACTGTTTTTT

j_call: TRBJ2-2
v_call: TRBV2
d_call: .
cdr3_aa: CASSADTGELFF
cdr3_nt: TGTGCCAGCAGTGCTGACACCGGGGAGCTGTTTTTT

j_call: TRBJ1-5
v_call: TRBV9
d_call: .
cdr3_aa: CASSATDTNQPQHF
cdr3_nt: TGTGCCAGCAGCGCGACAGACACAAATCAGCCCCAGCATTTT

j_call: TRBJ1-4
v_call: TRBV6-1
d_call: TRBD1
cdr3_aa: CASRTGANEKLFF
cdr3_nt: TGTGCCAGCCGGACAGGGGCTAATGAAAAACTGTTTTTT

j_call: TRBJ1-2
v_call: TRBV1
d_call: .
cdr3_aa: CTSSRNHRPDRGVYGYTF
cdr3_nt: TGCACCAGCAGCCGCAACCACCGTCCCGACAGGGGAGTTTATGGCTACACCTTC

j_call: TRBJ1-5
v_call: TRBV4-2
d_call: TRBD1
cdr3_aa: CASSHDRDGQPQHF
cdr3_nt: TGTGCCAGCAGCCATGACAGGGACGGACAGCCCCAGCATTTT

j_call: TRBJ2-1
v_call: TRBV25-1
d_call: .
cdr3_aa: CASSEEQAHSYNEQFF
cdr3_nt: TGTGCCAGCAGTGAAGAACAGGCCCATTCCTACAATGAGCAGTTCTTC

j_call: TRBJ1-2
v_call: TRBV6-5
d_call: .
cdr3_aa: CASSYIGTLYGYTF
cdr3_nt: TGTGCCAGCAGTTACATCGGGACACTCTATGGCTACACCTTC

j_call: TRBJ2-7
v_call: TRBV5-1
d_call: .
cdr3_aa: CASTSTGYEQYF
cdr3_nt: TGCGCCAGCACATCTACCGGCTACGAGCAGTACTTC

j_call: TRBJ1-2
v_call: TRBV11-1
d_call: TRBD1
cdr3_aa: CASSVDVEQGAHGYTF
cdr3_nt: TGTGCCAGCAGCGTAGACGTAGAACAGGGGGCGCATGGCTACACCTTC

j_call: TRBJ2-5
v_call: TRBV25-1
d_call: TRBD1
cdr3_aa: CASTDWVGGLMETQYF
cdr3_nt: TGTGCCAGCACCGACTGGGTAGGGGGCCTCATGGAGACCCAGTACTTC

j_call: TRBJ2-5
v_call: TRBV6-4
d_call: TRBD2
cdr3_aa: CASSESPGGGEETQYF
cdr3_nt: TGTGCCAGCAGTGAATCTCCTGGCGGGGGGGAAGAGACCCAGTACTTC

j_call: TRBJ2-1
v_call: TRBV4-2
d_call: .
cdr3_aa: CASSQELFAEQFF
cdr3_nt: TGTGCCAGCAGCCAAGAACTGTTTGCGGAGCAGTTCTTC

j_call: TRBJ2-5
v_call: TRBV30
d_call: .
cdr3_aa: CAWSEQGFQETQYF
cdr3_nt: TGTGCCTGGAGTGAGCAGGGCTTTCAAGAGACCCAGTACTTC

j_call: TRBJ2-7
v_call: TRBV7-7
d_call: .
cdr3_aa: CASSLDSTYEQYF
cdr3_nt: TGTGCTAGCAGCTTGGACAGCACCTACGAGCAGTACTTC

j_call: TRBJ1-1
v_call: TRBV18
d_call: .
cdr3_aa: CASSPGGWEAFF
cdr3_nt: TGTGCCAGCTCACCTGGAGGATGGGAAGCTTTCTTT

j_call: TRBJ2-2
v_call: TRBV4-1
d_call: TRBD1
cdr3_aa: CASSQDRGQNTGELFF
cdr3_nt: TGCGCCAGCAGCCAGGACAGGGGGCAAAACACCGGGGAGCTGTTTTTT

j_call: TRBJ1-2
v_call: TRBV29-1
d_call: .
cdr3_aa: CSVVRGAEGYTF
cdr3_nt: TGCAGCGTTGTCAGGGGCGCGGAAGGCTACACCTTC

j_call: TRBJ1-2
v_call: TRBV6-5
d_call: .
cdr3_aa: CASNPQGPLMDGYTF
cdr3_nt: TGTGCCAGCAATCCGCAGGGGCCTCTCATGGATGGCTACACCTTC

j_call: TRBJ1-2
v_call: TRBV4-2
d_call: .
cdr3_aa: CASSQGGANGYTF
cdr3_nt: TGTGCCAGCAGCCAGGGCGGGGCGAATGGCTACACCTTC

j_call: TRBJ2-2
v_call: TRBV19
d_call: .
cdr3_aa: CASHHRELRELFF
cdr3_nt: TGTGCCAGTCACCACAGGGAGCTAAGGGAGCTGTTTTTT

j_call: TRBJ1-4
v_call: TRBV4-1
d_call: .
cdr3_aa: CASSQAQGEKLFF
cdr3_nt: TGCGCCAGCAGCCAAGCGCAGGGCGAAAAACTGTTTTTT

j_call: TRBJ2-1
v_call: TRBV12-5
d_call: TRBD1
cdr3_aa: CASGEGQGAYNEQFF
cdr3_nt: TGTGCTAGTGGGGAGGGACAGGGGGCGTACAATGAGCAGTTCTTC

j_call: TRBJ1-1
v_call: TRBV30
d_call: TRBD1
cdr3_aa: CAWNRGLWYTEAFF
cdr3_nt: TGTGCCTGGAACAGGGGGCTCTGGTACACTGAAGCTTTCTTT

j_call: TRBJ2-7
v_call: TRBV9
d_call: .
cdr3_aa: CASSVDLRVASEQYF
cdr3_nt: TGTGCCAGCAGCGTAGATCTCAGGGTCGCTAGCGAGCAGTACTTC

j_call: TRBJ1-1
v_call: TRBV9
d_call: TRBD1
cdr3_aa: CASSAGTGDAEAFF
cdr3_nt: TGTGCCAGCAGTGCCGGGACAGGGGACGCTGAAGCTTTCTTT